Listed below are T cell receptor beta chains from one sample, sequenced in a study of shared T cell receptors in the human thymus. This table comes from immunoSEQ multiplex PCR, and its TCRdb copy is limited to in-frame clones, with some not included. The sample lists hundreds of thousands of clones, around 87% occurring once. These same records also appear under a second study, on human thymus T cells.

The source material was thymocytes. Receptor source: a boy in the first two years of life with a congenital heart defect. Each CDR3 is given with its conserved first and last residue. Each record gives: D gene, clone size, V gene, J gene, CDR3 protein, CDR3 DNA. A D gene is named only where the DNA matches it firmly. Clone size, where shown, is once, few, many, or a class for clones that have expanded.

NA	NA	TRBV5-1	TRBJ2-2	CASSLHPLVPTNTGELFF	TGCGCCAGCAGCTTGCACCCACTAGTCCCGACGAACACCGGGGAGCTGTTTTTT
NA	NA	TRBV5-1	TRBJ1-1	CASSLGQGLNTEAFF	TGCGCCAGCAGCTTGGGCCAGGGGTTGAACACTGAAGCTTTCTTT
TRBD2	NA	TRBV27	TRBJ2-2	CASSLGLAGGPGGELFF	TGTGCCAGCAGTTTGGGACTAGCGGGAGGGCCCGGCGGGGAGCTGTTTTTT
TRBD1	NA	TRBV5-1	TRBJ1-2	CASSLYGGGRYGYTF	TGCGCCAGCAGCTTGTACGGAGGGGGCAGATATGGCTACACCTTC
NA	NA	TRBV10-2	TRBJ2-7	CASSEFSGKEQYF	TGCGCCAGCAGTGAGTTTTCAGGGAAAGAGCAGTACTTC
TRBD2	few	TRBV14	TRBJ2-3	CASSHLSRTSGVEDTQYF	TGTGCCAGCAGCCACCTGTCGAGGACTAGCGGGGTGGAGGATACGCAGTATTTT
TRBD2	few	TRBV28	TRBJ2-3	CASSPASGRPTDTQYF	TGTGCCAGCAGCCCGGCTAGCGGGAGACCCACAGATACGCAGTATTTT
NA	few	TRBV19	TRBJ2-4	CASSRAQGIQYF	TGTGCCAGTAGTAGGGCCCAGGGCATTCAGTACTTC
NA	NA	TRBV28	TRBJ2-2	CASSYRVTGELFF	TGTGCCAGCAGTTACAGGGTTACCGGGGAGCTGTTTTTT
TRBD1	NA	TRBV28	TRBJ1-2	CASSETGDGYTF	TGTGCCAGCAGTGAGACAGGGGATGGCTACACCTTC
NA	NA	TRBV5-4	TRBJ1-5	CASSFNGNQPQHF	TGTGCCAGCAGCTTTAATGGCAATCAGCCCCAGCATTTT
TRBD1	NA	TRBV10-3	TRBJ1-2	CAISEPGQTYYGYTF	TGTGCCATCAGTGAGCCGGGACAGACCTACTATGGCTACACCTTC
TRBD1	NA	TRBV7-2	TRBJ1-3	CASSRGQAIRFPGNTIYF	TGTGCCAGCAGCAGGGGACAGGCTATTAGATTTCCTGGAAACACCATATATTTT
NA	once	TRBV5-6	TRBJ1-1	CASSLEIWKGRNTEAFF	TGTGCCAGCAGCTTGGAAATTTGGAAAGGGAGGAACACTGAAGCTTTCTTT
TRBD1	NA	TRBV30	TRBJ1-1	CAWSVWDRDYCRNTEAFF	TGTGCCTGGAGTGTATGGGACAGAGACTATTGTCGGAACACTGAAGCTTTCTTT
NA	NA	TRBV27	TRBJ2-7	CARKGDSYEQYF	TGTGCCCGCAAGGGGGATTCCTACGAGCAGTACTTC
NA	NA	TRBV5-6	TRBJ1-2	CASSLNSSNNYGYTF	TGTGCCAGCAGCTTGAATAGCAGTAATAACTATGGCTACACCTTC
NA	NA	TRBV28	TRBJ2-1	CASSFRQEEFF	TGTGCCAGCAGTTTTCGACAGGAGGAGTTCTTC
TRBD2	NA	TRBV5-4	TRBJ2-7	CASSLELGGIEQYF	TGTGCCAGCAGCTTGGAGCTGGGAGGGATCGAGCAGTACTTC
TRBD1	few	TRBV6-6	TRBJ1-2	CASSYSGQGTYGYTF	TGTGCCAGCAGTTACTCCGGACAGGGGACCTATGGCTACACCTTC
NA	once	TRBV7-9	TRBJ1-3	CASSKGANGNTIYF	TGTGCCAGCAGCAAAGGGGCGAACGGAAACACCATATATTTT
TRBD2	NA	TRBV28	TRBJ2-5	CASSSLAGRQETQYF	TGTGCCAGCAGTTCGCTAGCGGGGCGCCAAGAGACCCAGTACTTC
NA	NA	TRBV7-9	TRBJ2-2	CASSLAREQDTGELFF	TGTGCCAGCAGCTTAGCACGGGAGCAGGACACCGGGGAGCTGTTTTTT
NA	NA	TRBV20-1	TRBJ1-1	CSANRSTEAFF	TGCAGTGCTAATCGTTCCACTGAAGCTTTCTTT
TRBD1	NA	TRBV7-2	TRBJ1-4	CASSYRDRGLVGEKLFF	TGTGCCAGCAGCTACCGGGACAGGGGGCTTGTAGGTGAAAAACTGTTTTTT
NA	NA	TRBV28	TRBJ2-7	CASSITYEQYF	TGTGCCAGCAGTATAACTTACGAGCAGTACTTC
NA	few	TRBV4-3	TRBJ2-2	CASSQDPTNTGELFF	TGCGCCAGCAGCCAAGATCCCACTAATACCGGGGAGCTGTTTTTT